Listed below are T cell receptor beta chains from one sample, sequenced in a study of beta chain features in type 1 diabetes. The method was immunoSEQ multiplex PCR; TCRdb's version includes in-frame clones alone and lacks a portion of them. This sample has about 650,000 clones, with under 15% found just once. Sequenced input: naive CD4+ T cells from blood. These receptors originate from a man aged 25 to 40 with type 1 diabetes. The CDR3 runs from the conserved cysteine through the conserved F or W. D genes are given only for firm matches. Expanded clones are given a class, and other clones once, few, many or no size at all.

>13|TRBJ1-2|few|-|TRBV29-1
CSVVAQTSQGYTF
TGCAGCGTTGTAGCACAGACGTCTCAAGGCTACACCTTC
>14|TRBJ2-4|few|-|TRBV19
CASSESGIENIQYF
TGTGCCAGTAGTGAGTCGGGGATCGAAAACATTCAGTACTTC
>12|TRBJ2-1|few|TRBD2|TRBV30
CAWTAGGPEQFF
TGTGCCTGGACAGCGGGGGGGCCAGAGCAGTTCTTC
>18|TRBJ2-1|-|-|TRBV4-2
CASSQERRYAGSYNEQFF
TGTGCCAGCAGCCAAGAGAGGCGGTACGCAGGCTCCTACAATGAGCAGTTCTTC
>15|TRBJ2-3|-|-|TRBV4-1
CASSQVQAFTDTQYF
TGCGCCAGCAGCCAAGTGCAGGCATTCACAGATACGCAGTATTTT
>14|TRBJ2-7|few|TRBD1|TRBV28
CASRPVRDREEQYF
TGTGCCAGCAGGCCAGTCCGGGACAGGGAAGAGCAGTACTTC
>12|TRBJ2-7|-|-|TRBV27
CAAPPGYYEQYF
TGTGCCGCCCCTCCGGGGTACTACGAGCAGTACTTC
>15|TRBJ2-1|few|-|TRBV18
CASSPGLGRGNEQFF
TGTGCCAGCTCACCTGGGTTGGGACGGGGCAATGAGCAGTTCTTC
>15|TRBJ2-3|few|-|TRBV18
CASSPGSHRPDTQYF
TGTGCCAGCTCACCAGGCAGTCATAGGCCCGATACGCAGTATTTT
>12|TRBJ1-2|few|-|TRBV11-3
CASSGPGRGYTF
TGTGCCAGCAGCGGGCCAGGGCGAGGCTACACCTTC
>15|TRBJ2-4|-|TRBD1|TRBV6-5
CASRLQGSSKNIQYF
TGTGCCAGCAGATTACAGGGGTCGTCCAAAAACATTCAGTACTTC
>13|TRBJ2-5|-|-|TRBV6-1
CASTITGQETQYF
TGTGCCAGCACTATCACAGGACAAGAGACCCAGTACTTC
>16|TRBJ1-2|few|-|TRBV27
CASSRDRTRANYGYTF
TGTGCCAGCAGTCGTGACAGGACAAGAGCTAACTATGGCTACACCTTC
>12|TRBJ2-7|few|-|TRBV29-1
CSVEAGSREQYF
TGCAGCGTTGAAGCAGGGAGTCGCGAGCAGTACTTC
>15|TRBJ1-6|few|TRBD1|TRBV18
CASSAGTGDNSPLHF
TGTGCCAGCTCTGCCGGGACAGGGGATAATTCACCCCTCCACTTT
>16|TRBJ2-1|-|-|TRBV28
CASSAPTGKNYNEQFF
TGTGCCAGCAGCGCCCCGACAGGAAAAAACTACAATGAGCAGTTCTTC
>16|TRBJ2-2|few|TRBD1|TRBV7-2
CASSLAGQGNTGELFF
TGTGCCAGCAGCTTAGCCGGACAGGGGAACACCGGGGAGCTGTTTTTT
>16|TRBJ2-4|few|TRBD1|TRBV7-2
CASSFTGAVAKNIQYF
TGTGCCAGCAGCTTTACAGGGGCCGTAGCCAAAAACATTCAGTACTTC